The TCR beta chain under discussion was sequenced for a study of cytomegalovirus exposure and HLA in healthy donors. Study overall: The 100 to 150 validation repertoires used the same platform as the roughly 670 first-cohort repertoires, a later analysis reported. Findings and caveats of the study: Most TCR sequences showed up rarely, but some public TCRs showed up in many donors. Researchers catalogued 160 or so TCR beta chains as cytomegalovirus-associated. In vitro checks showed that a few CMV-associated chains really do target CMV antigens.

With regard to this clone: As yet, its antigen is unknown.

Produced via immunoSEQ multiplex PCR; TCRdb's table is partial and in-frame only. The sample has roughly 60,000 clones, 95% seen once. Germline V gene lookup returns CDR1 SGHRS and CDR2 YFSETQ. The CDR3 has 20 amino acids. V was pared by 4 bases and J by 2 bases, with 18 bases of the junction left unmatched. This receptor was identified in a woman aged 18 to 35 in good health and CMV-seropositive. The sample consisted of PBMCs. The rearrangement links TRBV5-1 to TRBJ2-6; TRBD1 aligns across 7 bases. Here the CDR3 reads CASSPIIWDRLGAGANVLTF. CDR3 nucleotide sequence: TGCGCCAGCAGCCCGATTATATGGGACAGACTCGGGGCTGGGGCCAACGTCCTGACTTTC.